This T cell receptor beta chain stems from a study of T cell changes during pregnancy in multiple sclerosis. Measured with immunoSEQ multiplex PCR; TCRdb has only the in-frame clones, and not every one. The table includes about 64,000 clones, over 85% detected once. This CDR3 comprises 16 residues. V was cut by 0 bases and J by 0 bases, with 12 bases left in between. Germline loops: CDR1 SGDLS, CDR2 YYNGEE. Sequencing used peripheral blood, obtained in the second trimester of pregnancy. The sequence derives from a female donor with multiple sclerosis, enrolled in a pregnancy study. The chain links TRBV9 to TRBJ2-5; a possible D gene is TRBD2 (5 bases). Written as DNA, the CDR3 is TGTGCCAGCAGCGTAGAGAGCGGAGAGTACCAAGAGACCCAGTACTTC. It specifies CASSVESGEYQETQYF.